One sample yielded the 5 T cell receptor beta chains listed below, sequenced in a study of siplizumab effects on memory and regulatory T cells. The method was immunoSEQ multiplex PCR; TCRdb's version includes in-frame clones alone and lacks a portion of them. The sample has around 100,000 clones; approximately 94% are singletons. Material: non-Treg CD4+ T cells sorted from blood. The receptor set was obtained from a human donor in good health.

The rearrangement links TRBV7-9 to TRBJ2-7; D gene uncertain. Germline CDR1 and CDR2: SEHNR and FQNEAQ (reference sequence). V shed 5 bases and J shed 7 bases, with 15 bases lying between them. The CDR3 consists of 13 residues. This chain's CDR3 is CASSPRQYGEQYF. Written as DNA, the CDR3 is TGTGCCAGCAGCCCCCGCCAGTACGGGGAGCAGTACTTC.

V is TRBV28 and J is TRBJ2-5, with D tentatively TRBD1 (6 bases). The length of the CDR3 is 17 residues. V was cut by 1 base and J by 2 bases, with 17 bases left in between. Germline lookup yields CDR1 MDHEN and CDR2 SYDVKM. CDR3 coding DNA: TGTGCCAGCAGTTTATTGTCTTTGCAGGGGAATCAAGAGACCCAGTACTTC. This encodes CASSLLSLQGNQETQYF.

J is TRBJ1-5 and V is TRBV18, with D maybe TRBD1 (5 bases). V dropped 1 base and J dropped 2 bases, with 12 bases sitting between them. This CDR3 has 16 amino acids. Germline loops: CDR1 KGHSH, CDR2 LQKENI. The DNA of the CDR3 is TGTGCCAGCTCACCACAGCAGGCGGGGGGCAATCAGCCCCAGCATTTT. It encodes CASSPQQAGGNQPQHF. Supplemented by reference TRBV18 and TRBJ1-5, the full variable domain reads NAGVMQNPRHLVRRRGQEARLRCSPMKGHSHVYWYRQLPEEGLKFMVYLQKENIIDESGMPKERFSAEFPKEGPSILRIQQVVRGDSAAYFCASSPQQAGGNQPQHFGDGTRLSIL.

V and J are TRBV6-4 and TRBJ1-1, with TRBD1 matching over 8 bases. This CDR3 region has 14 residues. Germline V CDR1 and CDR2: MRHNA, SNTAGT. J gave up 1 base and V 6 bases, and 4 bases lay outside the gene matches. The CDR3 sequence is CASRRDRSNTEAFF. The CDR3 coding sequence is TGTGCCAGCAGGAGGGACAGGTCGAACACTGAAGCTTTCTTT.

The CDR3 loop reads CASSRTLSSYEQYF. In DNA, the CDR3 is TGTGCCAGCAGTCGGACACTCAGCTCCTACGAGCAGTACTTC. The chain has TRBV6-5 and TRBJ2-7; D perhaps matches TRBD1 (5 bases). The V end was cut by 5 bases, the J end by 0 bases, with 11 bases between. Germline assignment: CDR1 MNHEY and CDR2 SVGAGI. There are 14 residues in the CDR3.